A selection of T cell receptor beta chains follows, all from one sample in a study of blood T cells in healthy people across ages. Each CDR3 protein is one row after TCRdb ran MiXCR on the 5' RACE reads. This table holds more than 800,000 distinct CDR3 sequences, more than 25% found once. The specimen sequenced was blood. The receptors stem from an elderly woman in good health. Both conserved end residues are part of each CDR3. D genes are given only for firm matches. Clone size is given for some rows only: seen once, a few or many times, or a class if the clone is expanded.

TRBJ2-3 | TRBD2 | NA | TRBV3-1 | CASSRTSGGPTSTDTQYF | TGTGCCAGCAGCAGGACTAGCGGGGGGCCCACTAGCACAGATACGCAGTATTTT
TRBJ2-3 | TRBD2 | many | TRBV11-2 | CASSFLIAGRTDTQYF | TGTGCCAGCAGCTTTCTCATAGCGGGACGCACAGATACGCAGTATTTT
TRBJ2-1 | TRBD1 | once | TRBV13 | CASSWGQGANEQFF | TGTGCCAGCAGCTGGGGACAGGGGGCCAATGAGCAGTTCTTC
TRBJ1-2 | TRBD1 | many | TRBV5-1 | CASSLEGQGSRGYTF | TGCGCCAGCAGCTTGGAGGGACAGGGTTCGAGGGGCTACACCTTC
TRBJ2-3 | TRBD2 | few | TRBV4-3 | CASSQGSGTYSTDTQYF | TGCGCCAGCAGCCAAGGGAGCGGGACTTATAGCACAGATACGCAGTATTTT
TRBJ2-2 | TRBD1 | NA | TRBV7-6 | CAGSFADRRELFF | TGTGCCGGCAGCTTTGCGGACAGGCGGGAGCTGTTTTTT
TRBJ2-7 | TRBD2 | NA | TRBV11-2 | CASSLTSGTYNEQYF | TGTGCCAGCAGCTTAACTAGCGGTACTTACAATGAGCAGTACTTC
TRBJ2-1 | TRBD2 | few | TRBV24-1 | CATSDPGTSGGAINEQFF | TGTGCCACCAGTGACCCTGGGACTAGCGGGGGGGCGATAAATGAGCAGTTCTTC
TRBJ2-7 | NA | few | TRBV20-1 | CSARGEGYPYEQYF | TGCAGTGCTAGAGGGGAAGGTTATCCCTACGAGCAGTACTTC
TRBJ2-1 | TRBD2 | many | TRBV24-1 | CATSPGGSYNEQFF | TGTGCCACCAGTCCGGGGGGGTCCTACAATGAGCAGTTCTTC
TRBJ2-3 | TRBD2 | few | TRBV5-4 | CASSFALAGATDTQYF | TGTGCCAGCAGCTTTGCTCTAGCGGGGGCCACAGATACGCAGTATTTT
TRBJ1-1 | TRBD1 | NA | TRBV24-1 | CATSDPAGTGTEAFF | TGTGCCACCAGTGATCCGGCCGGGACAGGGACTGAAGCTTTCTTT
TRBJ1-1 | TRBD1 | few | TRBV5-1 | CASSLGDRGFVDTEAFF | TGCGCCAGCAGCTTGGGGGACAGGGGGTTCGTGGACACTGAAGCTTTCTTT
TRBJ1-2 | TRBD1 | many | TRBV20-1 | CSARDLETGWSYGYTF | TGCAGTGCTAGAGATCTCGAGACAGGGTGGAGCTATGGCTACACCTTC
TRBJ1-2 | TRBD1 | many | TRBV6-6 | CASSYTSSGQGSYGYTF | TGTGCCAGCAGTTATACTTCCTCCGGACAGGGGAGCTATGGCTACACCTTC
TRBJ1-2 | TRBD1 | NA | TRBV3-1 | CASSQDLGSTGGTGDGYSF | TGTGCCAGCAGCCAAGATCTGGGGTCGACAGGGGGAACAGGAGATGGCTACTCCTTC
TRBJ2-7 | NA | NA | TRBV20-1 | CSARPDTSYEQYF | TGCAGTGCTAGACCGGACACCTCCTACGAGCAGTACTTC
TRBJ1-1 | NA | NA | TRBV2 | CASRIGGDTEAFF | TGTGCCAGCCGAATTGGGGGGGATACTGAAGCTTTCTTT
TRBJ2-4 | TRBD2 | many | TRBV6-5 | CASSWGGGVDIQYF | TGTGCCAGCAGTTGGGGCGGGGGAGTAGACATTCAGTACTTC
TRBJ2-3 | TRBD1 | many | TRBV20-1 | CSGRRDSLMRDTQYF | TGCAGTGGGCGAAGGGACAGCTTAATGAGGGATACGCAGTATTTT
TRBJ2-3 | NA | once | TRBV12-3/TRBV12-4 | CASSPTGRTDMEYF | TGTGCCAGCAGCCCCACAGGGAGGACAGATATGGAATATTTT
TRBJ2-3 | TRBD2 | many | TRBV19 | CASSMFLAGTDTQYF | TGTGCCAGTAGTATGTTCCTAGCGGGCACAGATACGCAGTATTTT
TRBJ2-7 | NA | many | TRBV7-2 | CASSLAAGKEQYF | TGTGCCAGCAGCTTAGCTGCAGGGAAGGAGCAGTACTTC
TRBJ2-2 | TRBD1 | NA | TRBV12-3/TRBV12-4 | CASSRGQGGELFF | TGTGCCAGCAGCCGCGGACAGGGCGGGGAGCTGTTTTTT
TRBJ2-5 | NA | many | TRBV6-1 | CASSAGIGTETQYF | TGTGCCAGCAGTGCCGGGATTGGGACGGAGACCCAGTACTTC
TRBJ1-2 | NA | many | TRBV20-1 | CSARGVDGYTF | TGCAGTGCTAGAGGCGTGGATGGCTACACCTTC
TRBJ1-1 | TRBD1 | few | TRBV20-1 | CSARTGFGTEAFF | TGCAGTGCTCGGACAGGGTTCGGGACTGAAGCTTTCTTT
TRBJ1-1 | NA | NA | TRBV2 | CASRLEGSHTEAFF | TGTGCCAGCAGGCTGGAGGGGTCCCACACTGAAGCTTTCTTT
TRBJ2-1 | NA | many | TRBV5-1 | CASSLGGGNYNEQFF | TGCGCCAGCAGCTTGGGGGGCGGGAACTACAATGAGCAGTTCTTC
TRBJ2-6 | NA | NA | TRBV7-2 | CASSFKRGFGANVRTF | TGTGCCAGCAGCTTTAAGAGGGGATTTGGGGCCAACGTCCGGACTTTC
TRBJ1-5 | NA | NA | TRBV6-2/TRBV6-3 | CTSGQPSNQPQHF | TGTACCAGCGGACAACCTAGCAATCAGCCCCAGCATTTT
TRBJ2-1 | NA | once | TRBV11-3 | CASSRYRGPDNEQFF | TGTGCCAGCAGCCGATACCGAGGGCCTGACAATGAGCAGTTCTTC
TRBJ1-2 | TRBD1 | many | TRBV7-2 | CAGGGTVPFYGYTF | TGTGCCGGGGGGGGGACAGTGCCATTCTATGGCTACACCTTC
TRBJ2-5 | NA | NA | TRBV7-2 | CASRFTGGVTQETQCF | TGTGCCAGCAGATTTACAGGAGGCGTCACGCAAGAGACCCAGTGCTTC
TRBJ2-7 | TRBD1 | few | TRBV30 | CAWSTRTGGSYEQYF | TGTGCCTGGAGTACGAGGACAGGGGGCTCCTACGAGCAGTACTTC
TRBJ2-1 | NA | many | TRBV3-1 | CASSQETSYNEQFF | TGTGCCAGCAGCCAAGAGACATCCTACAATGAGCAGTTCTTC
TRBJ1-2 | NA | many | TRBV6-5 | CASSYSTQGGSYVTF | TGTGCCAGCAGTTACTCGACACAGGGCGGGTCTTATGTCACCTTC
TRBJ2-5 | TRBD2 | NA | TRBV5-1 | CASSSRLIAGGLIQETQYF | TGCGCCAGCAGCTCTCGATTAATAGCGGGGGGGCTCATTCAAGAGACCCAGTACTTC
TRBJ1-5 | NA | NA | TRBV3-1 | CASSPLINQPQHF | TGTGCCAGCAGCCCCCTCATCAATCAGCCCCAGCATTTT
TRBJ2-6 | NA | many | TRBV20-1 | CSARVSGANVLTF | TGCAGTGCTAGAGTTAGTGGGGCCAACGTCCTGACTTTC
TRBJ1-1 | NA | few | TRBV5-5 | CASSAGHDLLNTEAFF | TGTGCCAGCAGCGCCGGACACGACCTTTTGAACACTGAAGCTTTCTTT
TRBJ1-6 | TRBD1 | many | TRBV4-3 | CASGRTGESPLHF | TGCGCCAGCGGACGTACAGGGGAATCACCCCTCCACTTT